This T cell receptor (beta chain) came from a study of blood T cell repertoires in COVID-19. The overall study: The United States, Italy and Spain supplied acute and convalescent COVID-19 samples. PBMCs, B-cell-depleted T cells, or T cells provided the cDNA or gDNA that made up the material.

As originally analysed: Estimation of nucleated cell counts relied on the amplification of reference gene primers. Some clones are missing from TCRdb's copy, which holds only in-frame ones; the method was immunoSEQ multiplex PCR. That table furnishes V, J and clone size, whereas the DNA furnished D and trimming. The profile covers 100,000 to 150,000 clones, with 65% to 85% appearing a single time and about a sixth taken by the ten largest. Sequencing was done on a sample of peripheral blood. This TCR came from a woman of 80 years or more with acute or convalescent COVID-19.

CDR3 protein: CASSVGPPGNTDTQYF. The CDR3 DNA sequence: TGTGCCAGCAGCGTAGGGCCCCCAGGGAACACAGATACGCAGTATTTT. V gene TRBV9 combines with J gene TRBJ2-3; D is possibly TRBD1 (5 bases). Trimming shortened V by 0 bases and J by 2 bases, and 13 bases separated the two germline ends. The germline V gene encodes CDR1 SGDLS and CDR2 YYNGEE. This CDR3 region has 16 residues. Together with reference TRBV9 and TRBJ2-3, the CDR3 gives the full variable domain: DSGVTQTPKHLITATGQRVTLRCSPRSGDLSVYWYQQSLDQGLQFLIQYYNGEERAKGNILERFSAQQFPDLHSELNLSSLELGDSALYFCASSVGPPGNTDTQYFGPGTRLTVL.